This T cell receptor (beta chain) was identified in a study of T cell repertoires in cytomegalovirus infection. Overall study: Carrying CMV and the relevant HLA type showed in public TCR beta signatures. Overall study results and limits: The study found HLA-C-restricted CMV-specific TCR beta clonotypes dominating the ex vivo response.

This clonotype came up a few times. Its specificity is not known. V was pared by 11 bases and J by 6 bases, with 16 bases between. CDR1 is MNHEY, CDR2 SMNVEV, per germline (reference sequence). This CDR3 region has 12 residues. Using its own MiXCR run on the reads, TCRdb lists one record per CDR3 protein. The data hold some 940,000 distinct CDR3 sequences, with about 33% observed a single time. The genes are TRBV27 and TRBJ1-1; D perhaps matches TRBD1 (5 bases). This TCR was recovered from a human donor in good health (CMV status not recorded). Some clones in this sample may be carry-over from other donors' samples. Source: cultured CD8+ T cells from PBMCs, taken from culture after CMV antigen stimulation. The CDR3 loop reads CASLAGPSEAFF. The CDR3 nucleotides are TGTGCCTCCCTGGCAGGGCCCTCTGAAGCTTTCTTT.